These T cell receptor beta chains were read from a single sample in a study of blood T cell repertoires in COVID-19. Assay: immunoSEQ multiplex PCR; the TCRdb copy retains only in-frame clones and omits some. The top ten clones hold 8% to 9% of a sample with about 210,000 clones, around 86% of them seen once. The sample taken for sequencing was PBMCs or T cells enriched from blood (not recorded which). The receptors derive from a woman in her fifties or sixties with acute COVID-19. The CDR3 runs from the conserved cysteine through the conserved F or W. Each record gives: D gene, V gene, J gene, CDR3 length, clone size, CDR3 protein, CDR3 DNA. D genes are given only for firm matches. For some rows the clone size is stated as once, few or many, or as a class when expanded; others skip it.

NA	TRBV6-4	TRBJ2-1	16	NA	CASSDSGGDGYNEQFF	TGTGCCAGCAGTGACTCAGGGGGAGATGGGTACAATGAGCAGTTCTTC
TRBD2	TRBV4-1	TRBJ2-3	15	NA	CASSQGTSGSDTQYF	TGCGCCAGCAGCCAAGGGACTAGCGGGAGTGATACGCAGTATTTT
NA	TRBV3-1/TRBV3-2	TRBJ1-5	12	NA	CASSQGLQPQHF	TGTGCCAGCAGCCAGGGGCTTCAGCCCCAGCATTTT
TRBD2	TRBV24-1	TRBJ2-1	15	NA	CATSDPLAGIDEQFF	TGTGCCACCAGTGACCCTCTAGCGGGAATCGATGAGCAGTTCTTC
TRBD2	TRBV27	TRBJ2-7	17	few	CASSSLVTSGDFYEQYF	TGTGCCAGCAGTTCCCTCGTGACTAGCGGGGATTTTTACGAGCAGTACTTC
NA	TRBV3-1/TRBV3-2	TRBJ2-7	15	once	CASSRPLRVGYEQYF	TGTGCCAGCAGCCGGCCCTTGAGGGTAGGCTACGAGCAGTACTTC
NA	TRBV27	TRBJ1-6	15	NA	CASSLGGQINSPLHF	TGTGCCAGCAGTTTAGGCGGGCAGATTAATTCACCCCTCCACTTT
NA	TRBV4-1	TRBJ1-1	16	NA	CASSQVGGTSITEAFF	TGCGCCAGCAGCCAAGTCGGAGGGACCAGTATCACTGAAGCTTTCTTT
TRBD1	TRBV2	TRBJ2-2	14	few	CASSKQGSGGELFF	TGTGCCAGCAGTAAACAGGGGAGTGGCGGGGAGCTGTTTTTT
TRBD1	TRBV12-3/TRBV12-4	TRBJ2-7	12	NA	CASVGTGDEQYF	TGTGCCAGCGTTGGGACAGGGGACGAGCAGTACTTC
TRBD1	TRBV6-5	TRBJ1-2	13	NA	CAIRTGKNYGYTF	TGTGCCATCCGGACAGGGAAAAACTATGGCTACACCTTC
TRBD1	TRBV2	TRBJ2-7	16	NA	CASSTPGTGSPYEQYF	TGTGCCAGCAGCACTCCCGGGACAGGTTCCCCCTACGAGCAGTACTTC
NA	TRBV7-9	TRBJ2-3	17	NA	CASSLGFANEPMYTQYF	TGTGCCAGCAGCTTAGGTTTTGCCAATGAGCCCATGTATACGCAGTATTTT
NA	TRBV28	TRBJ2-7	11	NA	CASSPHYEQYF	TGTGCCAGCAGTCCCCACTACGAGCAGTACTTC
NA	TRBV3-1/TRBV3-2	TRBJ2-2	16	NA	CASSKTGTRNTGELFF	TGTGCCAGCAGCAAAACCGGGACAAGGAACACCGGGGAGCTGTTTTTT
NA	TRBV19	TRBJ2-5	13	NA	CASSIALAETQYF	TGTGCCAGTAGTATAGCCCTAGCAGAGACCCAGTACTTC
TRBD1	TRBV18	TRBJ2-5	18	NA	CASSHRGQGKGAQETQYF	TGTGCCAGCTCCCACCGGGGACAGGGGAAGGGGGCACAAGAGACCCAGTACTTC
NA	TRBV7-2	TRBJ1-5	15	NA	CASSLSTGSNQPQHF	TGTGCCAGCAGCTTATCTACAGGCAGCAATCAGCCCCAGCATTTT
TRBD1	TRBV4-3	TRBJ1-6	17	NA	CASSQESARDSNSPLHF	TGCGCCAGCAGCCAAGAATCCGCCCGGGACAGTAATTCACCCCTCCACTTT
NA	TRBV19	TRBJ1-2	15	NA	CASTQTAGTRTGYTF	TGTGCCAGTACCCAAACCGCCGGGACAAGGACTGGCTACACCTTC
TRBD1	TRBV28	TRBJ2-3	12	NA	CASSLMTGTQYF	TGTGCCAGCAGTCTCATGACAGGGACGCAGTATTTT
TRBD1	TRBV28	TRBJ2-7	12	NA	CASRRTGASEYF	TGTGCCAGCCGACGGACAGGGGCATCGGAGTACTTC
TRBD1	TRBV7-8	TRBJ2-1	16	NA	CASSSGQALPYNEQFF	TGTGCCAGCAGCTCCGGACAGGCCCTCCCCTACAATGAGCAGTTCTTC
NA	TRBV12-3/TRBV12-4	TRBJ2-7	12	NA	CASGRQTYEQYF	TGTGCCAGCGGACGACAGACCTACGAGCAGTACTTC
NA	TRBV14	TRBJ2-1	17	NA	CASRRSLGPSSYNEQFF	TGTGCCAGCAGGCGGTCCCTCGGCCCTAGCTCCTACAATGAGCAGTTCTTC
NA	TRBV28	TRBJ1-1	13	few	CASSFDRNTEAFF	TGTGCCAGCAGCTTTGACAGGAACACTGAAGCTTTCTTT
TRBD1	TRBV9	TRBJ1-1	15	NA	CASSSTGQSDTEAFF	TGTGCCAGCAGCTCAACGGGACAGTCGGACACTGAAGCTTTCTTT
NA	TRBV6-6	TRBJ2-2	14	NA	CASRGERNTGELFF	TGTGCCAGCAGAGGGGAACGGAACACCGGGGAGCTGTTTTTT
TRBD1	TRBV27	TRBJ1-5	14	NA	CASSTTGGSQPQHF	TGTGCCAGCAGTACAACAGGGGGGAGTCAGCCCCAGCATTTT
TRBD1	TRBV5-1	TRBJ2-1	17	NA	CASSLGTGTAYYNEQFF	TGCGCCAGCAGTTTGGGCACCGGGACAGCGTATTACAATGAGCAGTTCTTC
TRBD2	TRBV7-2	TRBJ2-1	12	NA	CASSPGGNEQFF	TGTGCCAGCAGCCCGGGGGGTAATGAGCAGTTCTTC
TRBD1	TRBV18	TRBJ1-2	16	NA	CASSPGSQGANYGYTF	TGTGCCAGCTCACCAGGATCTCAGGGGGCAAACTATGGCTACACCTTC
NA	TRBV7-9	TRBJ2-6	17	NA	CASSFSGTSYGANVLTF	TGTGCCAGCAGCTTTTCCGGGACATCATACGGGGCCAACGTCCTGACTTTC
TRBD1	TRBV19	TRBJ1-4	16	NA	CASSITPTGLNEKLFF	TGTGCCAGTAGTATAACTCCGACAGGGTTAAATGAAAAACTGTTTTTT
TRBD1	TRBV4-1	TRBJ1-2	17	NA	CASSQGGQVLLGGGYTF	TGCGCCAGCAGCCAGGGGGGACAGGTCCTTCTGGGCGGTGGCTACACCTTC
NA	TRBV28	TRBJ1-1	13	NA	CASSLGGIPEAFF	TGTGCCAGCAGTCTGGGGGGGATCCCTGAAGCTTTCTTT
NA	TRBV6-6	TRBJ1-2	16	NA	CASSLLGGSDFYGYTF	TGTGCCAGCAGCCTACTTGGGGGGTCGGATTTCTATGGCTACACCTTC
NA	TRBV2	TRBJ2-1	16	NA	CASSELETSSYNEQFF	TGTGCCAGCAGTGAATTGGAGACCAGCTCCTACAATGAGCAGTTCTTC
NA	TRBV28	TRBJ1-6	16	NA	CATKRSGSSYNSPLHF	TGTGCCACCAAGCGGTCGGGGAGCTCCTATAATTCACCCCTCCACTTT
TRBD1	TRBV11-3	TRBJ2-7	13	NA	CASSRQGNYEQYF	TGTGCCAGCAGTCGACAGGGCAACTACGAGCAGTACTTC
NA	TRBV6-5	TRBJ2-2	15	NA	CASGGSTLNTGELFF	TGTGCCAGCGGAGGGTCCACATTAAACACCGGGGAGCTGTTTTTT
NA	TRBV5-1	TRBJ2-3	13	once	CASRTSSTDTQYF	TGCGCCAGCCGTACTTCTAGCACAGATACGCAGTATTTT
NA	TRBV3-1/TRBV3-2	TRBJ1-4	14	NA	CASSQEATGEKLFF	TGTGCCAGCAGCCAAGAAGCGACAGGTGAAAAACTGTTTTTT
TRBD1	TRBV28	TRBJ1-1	13	NA	CASRQGQTQGAFF	TGTGCCAGCCGACAGGGGCAGACCCAGGGAGCTTTCTTT
NA	TRBV5-6	TRBJ1-2	15	NA	CASSPGHPSSYGYTF	TGTGCCAGCAGCCCGGGACACCCTTCGTCGTATGGCTACACCTTC